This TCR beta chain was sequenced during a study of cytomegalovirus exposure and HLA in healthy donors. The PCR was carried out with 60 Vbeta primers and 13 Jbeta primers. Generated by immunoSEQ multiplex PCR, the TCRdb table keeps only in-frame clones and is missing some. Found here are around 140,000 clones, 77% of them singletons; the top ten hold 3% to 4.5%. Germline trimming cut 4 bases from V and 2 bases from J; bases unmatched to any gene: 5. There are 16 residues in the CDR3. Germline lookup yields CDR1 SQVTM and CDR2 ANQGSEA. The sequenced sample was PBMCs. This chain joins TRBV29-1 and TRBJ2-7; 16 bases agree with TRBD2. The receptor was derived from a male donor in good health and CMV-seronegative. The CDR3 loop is CSVVGLAGGVPYEQYF. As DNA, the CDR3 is TGCAGCGTTGTGGGACTAGCGGGAGGGGTGCCCTACGAGCAGTACTTC.